This T cell receptor beta chain comes out of a study of blood T cell repertoires in COVID-19. About the research overall: In each case, the material was cDNA or gDNA derived from T cells, B-cell-depleted T cells, or PBMCs.

Repertoires were generated with immunoSEQ multiplex PCR, while TCRdb's copy carries only in-frame clones and drops some. The repertoire includes tens of thousands of clones, roughly nine tenths of them detected once, and roughly 2.1% sits in the top ten. The CDR3 sequence is 12 residues long. Germline V CDR1 and CDR2: LGHDT, YNNKEL (reference sequence). The ends lost 4 bases at V and 6 bases at J; junction bases unmatched: 2. This TCR came from a man aged 50 or older with acute or convalescent COVID-19. J is TRBJ1-2 and V is TRBV3-1 (or the pseudogene TRBV3-2); 7 bases line up with TRBD1. Source material: peripheral blood. The chain's CDR3 is CASSLQGHGYTF. Here the CDR3 DNA reads TGTGCCAGCAGCCTACAGGGGCATGGCTACACCTTC.